This passage covers 18 T cell receptor beta chains from one sample sequenced in a study of T cell changes during pregnancy in multiple sclerosis. TCRdb keeps only in-frame clones here, not all; method: immunoSEQ multiplex PCR. The sample lists tens of thousands of clones, approximately 92% seen once, with under 2% in the top ten. Sequences were derived from peripheral blood, sampled in the third trimester of pregnancy. Receptors were obtained from a female donor in good health, enrolled as a control in a pregnancy study.

The CDR3 DNA reads as TGTGCCAGCAGCGTAGGAGGGGGCACCATAGAGACCCAGTACTTC. Protein product: CASSVGGGTIETQYF. The rearrangement uses TRBV9 and TRBJ2-5, with 7 nucleotides matching TRBD1. After removal of 0 bases from V and 4 bases from J, the junction contained 6 bases not matched to a gene. The CDR3 length is 15 residues. Germline assignment: CDR1 SGDLS and CDR2 YYNGEE.

J is TRBJ2-1 and V is TRBV11-3; possibly TRBD2 for D (6 bases). V lost 7 bases to trimming and J lost 15 bases, with 28 bases between them. The germline CDR1 and CDR2 sequences are SGHNT and YENEEA. The CDR3 contains 15 residues. The CDR3 region is CASTLWEAGRPEGFF. CDR3 bases: TGTGCCAGCACCCTCTGGGAGGCGGGGAGACCAGAGGGGTTCTTC.

This rearrangement joins TRBV7-2 to TRBJ2-1; no clear D gene. The V and J ends lost 5 bases and 3 bases respectively, with 11 bases between them. The CDR3 extends over 14 amino acids. The germline gives CDR1 SGHTA, CDR2 FQGNSA. In DNA form, the CDR3 reads TGTGCCAGCAGCCCCCAAGGAGACTACAATGAGCAGTTCTTC. Amino acid sequence: CASSPQGDYNEQFF.

V gene TRBV7-2 combines with J gene TRBJ2-1; the match to TRBD2 covers 12 bases. CDR3 size: 16 residues. CDR1 and CDR2 (germline): SGHTA, FQGNSA. Trimming cost V 5 bases and J 6 bases; bases outside gene matches: 8. In DNA form, the CDR3 reads TGTGCCAGCAGCGTCTTCCTAGCGGGGGGGGGCAATGAGCAGTTCTTC. Amino acid sequence: CASSVFLAGGGNEQFF.

The J gene is TRBJ2-1, the V gene TRBV2; tentatively, D is TRBD2 (6 bases). The V end was cut by 3 bases, the J end by 2 bases, with 11 bases between. The CDR3 has 15 amino acids. From germline, CDR1 is SNHLY and CDR2 FYNNEI. This chain's CDR3 is CASSESGVAYNEQFF. CDR3 DNA: TGTGCCAGCAGTGAGTCGGGAGTAGCCTACAATGAGCAGTTCTTC. The whole variable domain, remainder taken from reference TRBV2 and TRBJ2-1, is EPEVTQTPSHQVTQMGQEVILRCVPISNHLYFYWYRQILGQKVEFLVSFYNNEISEKSEIFDDQFSVERPDGSNFTLKIRSTKLEDSAMYFCASSESGVAYNEQFFGPGTRLTVL.

The rearrangement links TRBV19 to TRBJ2-1, with D possibly matching TRBD1 (5 bases). Germline-derived CDR1 and CDR2 are LNHDA and SQIVND (reference sequence). This CDR3 spans 17 amino acids. The ends were cut back, 1 base at V and 8 bases at J, with 21 bases in the middle. CDR3 in amino acids: CASSIGWDQGRQDEQFF. The CDR3 bases are TGTGCCAGTAGTATAGGGTGGGATCAGGGTAGGCAGGATGAGCAGTTCTTC.

This chain uses TRBV7-9 with TRBJ1-6, with no clear D. The CDR3 extends over 16 amino acids. The V and J ends lost 3 bases and 7 bases respectively, with 16 bases between them. Germline CDR1 SEHNR, CDR2 FQNEAQ (reference sequence). CDR3 protein: CASSFLKGGPNSPLHF. As DNA, the CDR3 is TGTGCCAGCAGCTTTCTAAAGGGAGGCCCGAATTCACCCCTCCACTTT. Full variable domain (remainder filled in from reference TRBV7-9 and TRBJ1-6): DTGVSQNPRHKITKRGQNVTFRCDPISEHNRLYWYRQTLGQGPEFLTYFQNEAQLEKSRLLSDRFSAERPKGSFSTLEIQRTEQGDSAMYLCASSFLKGGPNSPLHFGNGTRLTVT.

J is TRBJ1-2 and V is TRBV7-3; 10 nucleotides line up with TRBD1. This CDR3 has 15 amino acids. V was pared by 3 bases and J by 8 bases, with 9 bases of the junction left unmatched. CDR1 is SGHTA and CDR2 is FQGTGA in the germline V gene. The CDR3: CASSFEDRGLWGYTF. In DNA, the CDR3 is TGTGCCAGCAGCTTTGAAGACAGGGGGCTGTGGGGCTACACCTTC.

The chain joins TRBV10-2 to TRBJ2-7; 7 bases match TRBD2. V was clipped by 8 bases and J by 0 bases; unmatched bases: 10. CDR1 and CDR2 (germline): WSHSY, SAAADI. CDR3 length equals 15 residues. The CDR3 nucleotides are TGCGCCAGCCAACTGGGAGGGGAGAGCTCCTACGAGCAGTACTTC. Protein: CASQLGGESSYEQYF.

The chain has TRBV9 and TRBJ1-4; 7 bases match TRBD1. CDR1 and CDR2 from the germline V gene are SGDLS and YYNGEE. The CDR3 extends over 15 amino acids. V was clipped by 2 bases and J by 5 bases; unmatched bases: 6. CDR3 bases: TGTGCCAGCAGCGTCTTTGGACAGGACAATGAAAAACTGTTTTTT. It specifies CASSVFGQDNEKLFF.

Here the CDR3 reads CASRISRGYGYTF. The CDR3 DNA sequence: TGTGCAAGTCGAATATCTCGGGGGTATGGCTACACCTTC. The chain employs TRBV12-2 and TRBJ1-2. TRBV12-2 is deemed a pseudogene. This CDR3 region has 13 residues.

This rearrangement joins TRBV7-8 to TRBJ2-7; 13 bases agree with TRBD2. The germline gives CDR1 SGHVS, CDR2 FQNEAQ. V gave up 5 bases and J gave up 4 bases; unmatched junction bases: 5. This CDR3 contains 15 residues. The CDR3 coding sequence is TGTGCCAGCAGCATAAGACTAGCGGGAGGTTACGAGCAGTACTTC. As protein: CASSIRLAGGYEQYF. The whole variable domain, remainder taken from reference TRBV7-8 and TRBJ2-7, is GAGVSQSPRYKVAKRGQDVALRCDPISGHVSLFWYQQALGQGPEFLTYFQNEAQLDKSGLPSDRFFAERPEGSVSTLKIQRTQQEDSAVYLCASSIRLAGGYEQYFGPGTRLTVT.

This clone was picked up one time. The chain carries TRBV7-3 and TRBJ2-2, with D maybe TRBD2 (6 bases). Trimming removed 5 bases from V and 5 bases from J, with 12 bases in between. This CDR3 region has 14 residues. Germline CDR1 SGHTA, CDR2 FQGTGA. The CDR3 is CASSPMGTTGELFF. In DNA, the CDR3 is TGTGCCAGCAGCCCTATGGGGACTACCGGGGAGCTGTTTTTT.

V gene TRBV7-2 combines with J gene TRBJ2-7, with 8 bases fitting TRBD2. V lost 3 bases and J lost 6; bases outside the gene matches: 7. The CDR3 covers 14 residues. Germline loops: CDR1 SGHTA, CDR2 FQGNSA. CDR3 region: CASSFNGLASEQYF. The DNA for the CDR3 is TGTGCCAGCAGCTTCAATGGACTAGCAAGCGAGCAGTACTTC.

The rearrangement uses TRBV28 and TRBJ2-2; the match to TRBD1 covers 7 bases. Germline V gene lookup returns CDR1 MDHEN and CDR2 SYDVKM. The CDR3 is 16 amino acids. The V segment lost 4 bases and the J segment 5 bases; nucleotides outside the gene matches: 10. The chain's CDR3 is CASSSHGRGRTGELFF. CDR3 nucleotide sequence: TGTGCCAGCAGTTCCCACGGAAGGGGGCGAACCGGGGAGCTGTTTTTT. Drawing the rest from reference TRBV28 and TRBJ2-2, the complete variable domain is DVKVTQSSRYLVKRTGEKVFLECVQDMDHENMFWYRQDPGLGLRLIYFSYDVKMKEKGDIPEGYSVSREKKERFSLILESASTNQTSMYLCASSSHGRGRTGELFFGEGSRLTVL.

This rearrangement joins TRBV13 to TRBJ1-3; D possibly corresponds to TRBD1 (5 bases). Trimming removed 0 bases from V and 0 bases from J, with 6 bases in between. Germline lookup yields CDR1 PRHDT and CDR2 FYEKMQ (reference sequence). The CDR3 is 15 amino acids. The DNA for the CDR3 is TGTGCCAGCAGCTTAGGCAGGGTCTCTGGAAACACCATATATTTT. As protein: CASSLGRVSGNTIYF.

The chain uses TRBV13 and TRBJ2-1; 12 nucleotides line up with TRBD2. CDR1 is PRHDT and CDR2 is FYEKMQ in the germline V gene (reference sequence). V was clipped by 2 bases and J by 7 bases; unmatched bases: 9. The CDR3 sequence is 17 residues long. CDR3 coding DNA: TGTGCCAGCAGCTTAATACGACTAGCGGGAGTTGGTAATGAGCAGTTCTTC. Its translation is CASSLIRLAGVGNEQFF.

The gene calls are TRBV27 and TRBJ1-4; TRBD1 agrees at 8 bases. Germline trimming cut 4 bases from V and 6 bases from J; bases unmatched to any gene: 7. Germline lookup yields CDR1 MNHEY and CDR2 SMNVEV (reference sequence). This CDR3 comprises 15 residues. The CDR3 is CASSSRQGIYEKLFF. In DNA, the CDR3 is TGTGCCAGCAGTTCCCGACAGGGGATTTATGAAAAACTGTTTTTT.